This passage covers 24 T cell receptor beta chains from one sample sequenced in a study of blood T cell repertoires in COVID-19. Libraries were prepared by immunoSEQ multiplex PCR; TCRdb keeps only in-frame clonotypes and omits some of them. The table records about 370,000 clones, roughly nine tenths of them present only once. Sequenced input: PBMCs or T cells enriched from blood (not recorded which). These receptors were taken from a woman between 35 and 50 years old who had been exposed to COVID-19.

This chain joins TRBV7-9 and TRBJ2-7; no firm D call. The germline V gene has CDR1 SEHNR and CDR2 FQNEAQ (reference sequence). Trimming removed 2 bases from V and 3 bases from J, with 5 bases in between. The CDR3 totals 12 residues. CDR3 sequence (DNA): TGTGCCAGCAGCTTACTAGACTACGAGCAGTACTTC. Encoded protein: CASSLLDYEQYF.

The V call is TRBV24-1, the J call TRBJ2-2; 11 bases are shared with TRBD2. The CDR3 is 16 amino acids. Germline trimming cut 2 bases from V and 5 bases from J; bases unmatched to any gene: 3. Per the germline V gene, CDR1 is KGHDR and CDR2 is SFDVKD. The CDR3 DNA sequence: TGTGCCACCAGTGATTCGGCTAGCGGGGGGACCGGGGAGCTGTTTTTT. Encoded protein: CATSDSASGGTGELFF.

The CDR3 DNA sequence: TGCGCCAGCAGTGGTAAAGGGGTGAGGGAGCAGTACTTC. As protein: CASSGKGVREQYF. This rearrangement joins TRBV10-1 to TRBJ2-7; D possibly corresponds to TRBD1 (5 bases). The CDR3 is 13 amino acids. The V end was cut by 4 bases, the J end by 7 bases, with 14 bases between. Germline-derived CDR1 and CDR2 are WNHNN and SYGVQD (reference sequence).

The chain couples TRBV5-1 to TRBJ1-1, with a tentative D call TRBD1 (6 bases). The length of the CDR3 is 14 residues. Germline CDR1 and CDR2: SGHRS and YFSETQ. Between the trimmed V and J ends, which lost 5 bases and 6 bases, there was a span of 17 bases. The CDR3: CASSQQGTGSEAFF. The CDR3, as DNA: TGCGCCAGCAGTCAGCAGGGGACGGGGTCTGAAGCTTTCTTT.

The chain employs TRBV28 and TRBJ2-1, with TRBD2 matching 11 bases. CDR1 is MDHEN and CDR2 is SYDVKM in the germline V gene. The CDR3 totals 17 residues. The junction had 11 bases not matched to a gene; V was cut back by 7 bases and J by 3 bases. The chain's CDR3 is CASTGSSGRAYYNEQFF. For the CDR3, the DNA is TGTGCCAGCACCGGAAGTAGCGGGAGGGCTTACTACAATGAGCAGTTCTTC. The entire variable domain, with the rest obtained from reference TRBV28 and TRBJ2-1, is as follows: DVKVTQSSRYLVKRTGEKVFLECVQDMDHENMFWYRQDPGLGLRLIYFSYDVKMKEKGDIPEGYSVSREKKERFSLILESASTNQTSMYLCASTGSSGRAYYNEQFFGPGTRLTVL.

This clone came up once. The chain joins TRBV25-1 to TRBJ2-1, with TRBD2 as a possible D gene (5 bases). Germline CDR1 reads MGHDK; CDR2 reads SYGVNS. Between the trimmed V and J ends, which lost 2 bases and 9 bases, there was a span of 14 bases. This CDR3 is 14 amino acids long. The CDR3 bases are TGTGCCAGCAGTGAAAATCGGGATACAGCTGAGCAGTTCTTC. Its protein is CASSENRDTAEQFF.

V and J are TRBV27 and TRBJ1-1, with 9 nucleotides matching TRBD1. J was trimmed by 4 bases and V by 5 bases; bases with no gene match: 14. This CDR3 has 17 amino acids. Per germline, CDR1 MNHEY and CDR2 SMNVEV (reference sequence). CDR3 sequence reads: CASSPGTGLGGSTEAFF. DNA of the CDR3: TGTGCCAGCAGTCCCGGGACAGGGTTGGGAGGAAGCACTGAAGCTTTCTTT.

The chain employs TRBV19 and TRBJ1-5; D gene uncertain. Deletions cut 3 bases from V and 2 bases from J, with 8 bases between. Germline lookup yields CDR1 LNHDA and CDR2 SQIVND (reference sequence). This CDR3 contains 14 residues. The CDR3: CASSIRGGNQPQHF. CDR3 DNA sequence: TGTGCCAGTAGTATCCGAGGAGGCAATCAGCCCCAGCATTTT.

CDR3 region: CAWSVPASGSYEQYF. CDR3 DNA: TGTGCCTGGAGTGTCCCGGCTAGCGGGAGCTACGAGCAGTACTTC. This chain joins TRBV30 and TRBJ2-7, with 10 bases identical to TRBD2. There are 15 residues in the CDR3. The V gene's germline CDR1 is GTSNPN and CDR2 SVGIG (reference sequence). V was pared by 0 bases and J by 3 bases, with 5 bases of the junction left unmatched.

The rearrangement links TRBV5-1 to TRBJ1-1; 7 positions agree with TRBD1. The CDR3 spans 16 residues. With 3 bases clipped from V and 4 bases from J, the junction kept 12 bases outside the gene matches. The germline V gene has CDR1 SGHRS and CDR2 YFSETQ. The CDR3: CASSSWQGVGVTEAFF. The DNA for the CDR3 is TGCGCCAGCAGCTCCTGGCAGGGGGTAGGGGTCACTGAAGCTTTCTTT.

DNA of the CDR3: TGTGCCAGCAGCTTAGGGGGACTCTACACCGGGGAGCTGTTTTTT. This translates into CASSLGGLYTGELFF. V gene TRBV11-3 combines with J gene TRBJ2-2; tentatively, D is TRBD2 (6 bases). The V end lost 1 base, the J end lost 3 bases, and 9 bases lay between the germline ends. Germline V gene data show CDR1 as SGHNT and CDR2 as YENEEA. The CDR3 totals 15 residues.

The rearrangement joins TRBV10-1 to TRBJ2-5; D is undetermined. Germline CDR1 is WNHNN and CDR2 is SYGVQD (reference sequence). The CDR3 contains 11 residues. Trimming removed 10 bases at V and 7 bases at J, with 13 bases between. CDR3 nucleotides: TGCGCCACCCCGGAAGGCGGGACCCAGTACTTC. This codes for CATPEGGTQYF.

The chain joins TRBV6-5 to TRBJ1-6; D is possibly TRBD1 (5 bases). The CDR3 has 15 residues. Deletions cut 7 bases from V and 8 bases from J, with 18 bases between. Per the germline V gene, CDR1 is MNHEY and CDR2 is SVGAGI. The CDR3: CASTAGGKSHSPLHF. The CDR3 nucleotides read TGTGCCAGCACCGCGGGGGGGAAGAGTCATTCACCCCTCCACTTT.

This sequence joins TRBV7-9 and TRBJ2-1; perhaps TRBD1 as D (6 bases). Germline CDR1 SEHNR, CDR2 FQNEAQ (reference sequence). The CDR3 consists of 15 residues. The V end lost 1 base, the J end lost 2 bases, and 9 bases lay between the germline ends. In nucleotides, the CDR3 is TGTGCCAGCAGCTTAGGCAGGGGAGCCTACAATGAGCAGTTCTTC. Translating gives CASSLGRGAYNEQFF.

The CDR3 reads CASSEEGSTDTQYF. As DNA, the CDR3 is TGTGCCAGCAGCGAGGAGGGCAGCACAGATACGCAGTATTTT. The rearrangement links TRBV9 to TRBJ2-3; TRBD2 is a possible D gene (6 bases). The ends were cut back, 3 bases at V and 0 bases at J, with 8 bases in the middle. The CDR3 is made up of 14 amino acids. Per the germline V gene, CDR1 is SGDLS and CDR2 is YYNGEE.

The chain combines TRBV24-1 with TRBJ2-1; 10 nucleotides line up with TRBD1. V was clipped by 4 bases and J by 0 bases; unmatched bases: 8. From germline, CDR1 is KGHDR and CDR2 SFDVKD. The CDR3 contains 18 residues. CDR3: CATSDLRQGATSYNEQFF. In DNA, the CDR3 is TGTGCCACCAGTGACCTTCGACAGGGGGCGACCTCCTACAATGAGCAGTTCTTC.

The V call is TRBV15, the J call TRBJ1-2, with D possibly matching TRBD1 (5 bases). V was clipped by 1 base and J by 8 bases, with 17 bases between them. Germline V gene lookup returns CDR1 LNHNV and CDR2 YYDKDF (reference sequence). CDR3 size: 15 residues. CDR3 sequence: CATSRAFDSFEGYTF. For the CDR3, the DNA is TGTGCCACCAGCAGAGCTTTCGACAGTTTCGAGGGCTACACCTTC.

The rearrangement links TRBV5-1 to TRBJ2-2; TRBD2 is a possible D gene (5 bases). The CDR3 runs to 14 residues. Trimming stripped 4 bases from V and 4 bases from J, with 11 bases between. Germline loops: CDR1 SGHRS, CDR2 YFSETQ. CDR3 in amino acids: CASSDRTSTGELFF. For the CDR3, the DNA is TGCGCCAGCAGCGACCGAACTAGCACCGGGGAGCTGTTTTTT.

This rearrangement joins TRBV15 to TRBJ2-1; 10 bases align to TRBD2. The V segment lost 0 bases and the J segment 7 bases; nucleotides outside the gene matches: 0. The CDR3 covers 14 residues. CDR1 is LNHNV, CDR2 YYDKDF, per germline (reference sequence). CDR3: CATSRELAGNEQFF. CDR3 nucleotides: TGTGCCACCAGCAGAGAACTAGCGGGGAATGAGCAGTTCTTC.

This clone occurred once. This chain links TRBV14 with TRBJ1-2, with 8 bases that match TRBD1. In germline, CDR1 is SGHDN, CDR2 FVKESK. CDR3 length: 15 residues. V was pared by 0 bases and J by 5 bases, with 5 bases of the junction left unmatched. The CDR3: CASSQDDRGFYGYTF. CDR3 coding DNA: TGTGCCAGCAGCCAAGATGACAGGGGCTTTTATGGCTACACCTTC.

The V gene is TRBV12-3 or TRBV12-4, the J gene TRBJ2-2; D perhaps matches TRBD1 (5 bases). CDR3 length: 13 amino acids. Trimming stripped 5 bases from V and 4 bases from J, with 8 bases between. CDR3 in amino acids: CASSQTVTGELFF. The DNA for the CDR3 is TGTGCCAGCAGTCAGACAGTCACCGGGGAGCTGTTTTTT.

The V and J genes are TRBV3-1 (or the pseudogene TRBV3-2) and TRBJ1-4; D is unresolved. In germline, CDR1 is LGHDT, CDR2 YNNKEL (reference sequence). V gave up 4 bases and J gave up 3 bases, with 12 bases separating them. CDR3 length equals 15 residues. Here the CDR3 DNA reads TGTGCCAGCAGCCCAAGCTCACAGTCTAATGAAAAACTGTTTTTT. Its translation: CASSPSSQSNEKLFF.

This rearrangement joins TRBV11-2 to TRBJ2-1; no firm D call. The CDR3 is 12 amino acids. The V gene lost 0 bases and the J gene lost 7 bases, with 4 bases spanning the gap. Germline V gene data show CDR1 as SGHAT and CDR2 as FQNNGV. The CDR3 DNA is TGTGCCAGCAGCTTAGATACAAATGAGCAGTTCTTC. This translates into CASSLDTNEQFF.

V usage is TRBV11-2 and J usage is TRBJ1-2; no firm D call. Trimming left V 4 bases short and J 1 base short, with 7 bases between. Looked up from germline, CDR1 is SGHAT and CDR2 is FQNNGV. The CDR3 sequence is 13 residues long. Written as DNA, the CDR3 is TGTGCCAGCAGCTCAGATCTTAACTATGGCTACACCTTC. Amino acids: CASSSDLNYGYTF.